A single sample gave rise to the 28 T cell receptor beta chains below, sequenced in a study of T-cell memory formation after mild COVID-19. TCRdb re-analysed the 5' RACE reads in MiXCR, keeping a single row per CDR3 protein. This sample has some 450,000 distinct CDR3 sequences; roughly 18% occur once, and the top ten carry roughly a fifth. Specimen: PBMCs or a T cell subset sorted from them (not recorded which). These TCRs come from a man younger than 30 who had mild COVID-19 (a few samples of this study predate the infection). Cell type and time point are not known.

This clonotype was seen ten or more times. The chain employs TRBV10-3 and TRBJ1-1; tentative D call: TRBD1 (5 bases). Trimming shortened V by 4 bases and J by 4 bases, and 19 bases separated the two germline ends. CDR1 is ENHRY, CDR2 SYGVKD, per germline. This CDR3 is built from 16 residues. The CDR3: CAISGKRGPGGTEAFF. CDR3 DNA sequence: TGTGCCATCAGTGGGAAGCGTGGTCCCGGGGGCACTGAAGCTTTCTTT.

The chain has TRBV7-2 and TRBJ1-2, with a tentative D call TRBD1 (6 bases). From germline, CDR1 is SGHTA and CDR2 FQGNSA. Trimming shortened V by 4 bases and J by 2 bases, and 11 bases separated the two germline ends. The CDR3 consists of 14 residues. CDR3 coding DNA: TGTGCCAGCAGCTCCGGGACACCCAACTATGGCTACACCTTC. Its protein is CASSSGTPNYGYTF.

Note on this clonotype: The junction departs from the called germline gene at one end, perhaps through a read error. The chain links TRBV2 to TRBJ2-5; D perhaps matches TRBD1 (7 bases). The CDR3 is 16 amino acids. The germline V gene encodes CDR1 SNHLY and CDR2 FYNNEI. The CDR3 DNA follows: TGTTCCAGCAGTGAGGGGGACAGAGTTCGGGGGGAGACCCAGTACTTC. This codes for CSSSEGDRVRGETQYF.

The V gene is TRBV12-3 or TRBV12-4, the J gene TRBJ2-7, with 8 nucleotides matching TRBD1. The junction had 2 bases not matched to a gene; V was cut back by 4 bases and J by 3 bases. The CDR3 contains 13 residues. Here the CDR3 reads CASSSTGDYEQYV. In nucleotides, the CDR3 is TGTGCCAGCAGTTCGACAGGGGACTACGAGCAGTACGTC.

The CDR3 loop reads CASSEGITNIQYF. The CDR3 DNA is TGTGCCAGCAGCGAGGGGATTACAAACATTCAGTACTTC. The chain has TRBV9 and TRBJ2-4, with D maybe TRBD1 (5 bases). Trimming removed 3 bases at V and 6 bases at J, with 10 bases between. The CDR3 is made up of 13 amino acids. Germline V gene sequence: CDR1 SGDLS, CDR2 YYNGEE.

The chain carries TRBV7-3 and TRBJ1-1; D is uncertain. CDR1 SGHTA and CDR2 FQGTGA come from the germline V gene. This CDR3 comprises 13 residues. V was clipped by 5 bases and J by 5 bases, with 12 bases between them. CDR3 residues: CASSHNEQTEAFF. The CDR3 coding sequence is TGTGCCAGCAGCCACAATGAACAGACTGAAGCTTTCTTT.

This clonotype was picked up a small number of times. The chain has TRBV7-6 and TRBJ2-3; 7 nucleotides align to TRBD2. The trim removed 2 bases at V and 4 bases at J, leaving 6 bases unmatched. The germline V gene encodes CDR1 SGHVS and CDR2 FNYEAQ. This CDR3 contains 15 residues. CDR3 in DNA: TGTGCCAGCAGCTTACGTAGCGGGCAGTCAGATACGCAGTATTTT. Translating it yields CASSLRSGQSDTQYF.

This chain connects TRBV5-1 to TRBJ2-2; perhaps TRBD1 as D (6 bases). The CDR3 runs to 14 residues. CDR1 is SGHRS, CDR2 YFSETQ, per germline. V lost 2 bases to trimming and J lost 8 bases, with 13 bases between them. CDR3 sequence (DNA): TGCGCCAGCAGCTTTTTTGGGGGCCCTGGGGAGCTGTTTTTT. It codes for CASSFFGGPGELFF.

The chain employs TRBV5-1 and TRBJ1-2; 8 bases line up with TRBD1. Germline trimming cut 1 base from V and 4 bases from J; bases unmatched to any gene: 12. Germline-derived CDR1 and CDR2 are SGHRS and YFSETQ. The CDR3 sequence is 17 residues long. CDR3 bases: TGCGCCAGCAGCTTGTGGTCAGGGGGCGCAGAGGTCTATGGCTACACCTTC. This sequence encodes CASSLWSGGAEVYGYTF.

This clonotype was seen only a few times. This sequence joins TRBV27 and TRBJ1-3; D perhaps matches TRBD1 (6 bases). This CDR3 is 14 amino acids long. V was pared by 6 bases and J by 0 bases, with 9 bases between. Germline-derived CDR1 and CDR2 are MNHEY and SMNVEV (reference sequence). In DNA, the CDR3 is TGTGCCAGCAGGAAGACAGGCTCTGGAAACACCATATATTTT. Translated, it gives CASRKTGSGNTIYF.

This clonotype showed up many times. V usage is TRBV24-1 and J usage is TRBJ2-3; 9 bases are a match to TRBD1. Germline V gene sequence: CDR1 KGHDR, CDR2 SFDVKD. The CDR3 sequence is 18 residues long. Trimming took 2 bases from V and 1 from J; bases not matched to a gene: 9. CDR3 bases: TGTGCCACCAGTGATTCTCGAATACAGGGGGCAGGCACAGATACGCAGTATTTT. It translates to CATSDSRIQGAGTDTQYF.

The CDR3 here is CASSSWQNQPQHF. The CDR3 DNA is TGTGCCAGCAGCTCCTGGCAGAATCAGCCCCAGCATTTT. V gene TRBV7-9 combines with J gene TRBJ1-5; D is undetermined. Germline V lookup: CDR1 SEHNR, CDR2 FQNEAQ (reference sequence). The CDR3 sequence is 13 residues long. V dropped 4 bases and J dropped 4 bases, with 8 bases sitting between them.

This clonotype showed up many times. The chain is built from TRBV7-9 and TRBJ2-1; D remains unclear. This CDR3 comprises 13 residues. The V end lost 5 bases, the J end lost 3 bases, and 8 bases lay between the germline ends. Germline CDR1 is SEHNR and CDR2 is FQNEAQ (reference sequence). CDR3 sequence reads: CASSRYDYNEQFF. The CDR3 nucleotides are TGTGCCAGCAGCCGATACGACTACAATGAGCAGTTCTTC.

For the CDR3, the DNA is TGCAGTGCTAGATTCAGCTACGAGCAGTACTTC. It is translated as CSARFSYEQYF. This chain uses TRBV20-1 with TRBJ2-7; D call uncertain. Trimming pared 2 bases from V and 3 bases from J, leaving 5 bases between. CDR1 and CDR2 (germline): DFQATT, SNEGSKA (reference sequence). CDR3 length: 11 amino acids.

V usage is TRBV29-1 and J usage is TRBJ2-3, with D tentatively TRBD2 (5 bases). The CDR3 has 13 amino acids. The V end was cut by 2 bases, the J end by 1 base, with 7 bases between. Germline values: CDR1 SQVTM, CDR2 ANQGSEA. CDR3 bases: TGCAGCGTTGAAAAAGCGGGCACAGATACGCAGTATTTT. Residues: CSVEKAGTDTQYF.

The V and J genes are TRBV7-9 and TRBJ1-4, with unresolved D. The germline V and J ends were trimmed by 2 bases and 7 bases, with 20 bases remaining between them. Germline V CDR1 and CDR2: SEHNR, FQNEAQ (reference sequence). The CDR3 contains 17 residues. The CDR3 loop is CASSLPQDGVRFEKLFF. The CDR3 bases are TGTGCCAGCAGCTTACCCCAGGACGGGGTGAGGTTTGAAAAACTGTTTTTT.

The table lists this clonotype with a few counts. The rearrangement uses TRBV4-1 and TRBJ2-7; 9 positions match TRBD1. Germline values: CDR1 MGHRA, CDR2 YSYEKL. This CDR3 is 18 amino acids long. Trimming took 3 bases from V and 0 from J; bases not matched to a gene: 12. CDR3 residues: CASSQVLTGTGSSYEQYF. In nucleotides, the CDR3 is TGCGCCAGCAGCCAGGTACTAACCGGGACAGGGTCCTCCTACGAGCAGTACTTC.

The table lists this clonotype with a few counts. This chain joins TRBV7-9 and TRBJ1-3, with a tentative D call TRBD1 (5 bases). The germline V gene encodes CDR1 SEHNR and CDR2 FQNEAQ (reference sequence). V dropped 5 bases and J dropped 1 base, with 15 bases sitting between them. This CDR3 region has 16 residues. This chain's CDR3 is CASSPRGGESGNTIYF. The CDR3 DNA reads TGTGCCAGCAGCCCCCGGGGGGGGGAGTCTGGAAACACCATATATTTT.

This clonotype was recorded many times. The V call is TRBV5-1, the J call TRBJ2-3; D call uncertain. CDR1 SGHRS and CDR2 YFSETQ come from the germline V gene. CDR3 length: 12 residues. V lost 5 bases to trimming and J lost 0 bases, with 4 bases between them. This CDR3 reads CASRASTDTQYF. In nucleotides, the CDR3 is TGCGCCAGCAGAGCCAGCACAGATACGCAGTATTTT.

This clonotype has more than one count but fewer than ten. The rearrangement uses TRBV11-2 and TRBJ2-3; D possibly uses TRBD1 or TRBD2 (6 bases each). This CDR3 has 16 amino acids. Germline V gene lookup returns CDR1 SGHAT and CDR2 FQNNGV. Deletions cut 4 bases from V and 2 bases from J, with 16 bases between. CDR3: CASSSWGAANTDTQYF. CDR3 in DNA: TGTGCCAGCAGCTCCTGGGGGGCGGCCAACACAGATACGCAGTATTTT. Combining the CDR3 with reference TRBV11-2 and TRBJ2-3 gives the whole variable domain EAGVAQSPRYKIIEKRQSVAFWCNPISGHATLYWYQQILGQGPKLLIQFQNNGVVDDSQLPKDRFSAERLKGVDSTLKIQPAKLEDSAVYLCASSSWGAANTDTQYFGPGTRLTVL.

This clonotype has more than one count but fewer than ten. V and J are TRBV7-3 and TRBJ2-1; no definite D call. Trimming removed 2 bases at V and 5 bases at J, with 10 bases between. Germline V gene data show CDR1 as SGHTA and CDR2 as FQGTGA. The CDR3 totals 14 residues. The DNA for the CDR3 is TGTGCCAGCAGCTTAGGGGTATTCGACAATGAGCAGTTCTTC. Its translation: CASSLGVFDNEQFF.

The gene calls are TRBV10-3 and TRBJ2-7; TRBD1 agrees at 8 bases. Germline V gene data show CDR1 as ENHRY and CDR2 as SYGVKD. V was clipped by 3 bases and J by 3 bases; unmatched bases: 4. The CDR3 extends over 14 amino acids. As DNA, the CDR3 is TGTGCCATCAGTGATCCCGGGACAGGCTACGAGCAGTACTTC. Its translation is CAISDPGTGYEQYF.

The rearrangement joins TRBV5-1 to TRBJ2-1; D is undetermined. Trimming pared 3 bases from V and 2 bases from J, leaving 12 bases between. Germline-derived CDR1 and CDR2 are SGHRS and YFSETQ. The CDR3 is 15 amino acids. CDR3 sequence reads: CASSSNLEAYNEQFF. The CDR3 coding sequence is TGCGCCAGCAGCTCCAACCTAGAGGCCTACAATGAGCAGTTCTTC. The full variable domain, rest sourced from reference TRBV5-1 and TRBJ2-1, is KAGVTQTPRYLIKTRGQQVTLSCSPISGHRSVSWYQQTPGQGLQFLFEYFSETQRNKGNFPGRFSGRQFSNSRSEMNVSTLELGDSALYLCASSSNLEAYNEQFFGPGTRLTVL.

The rearrangement uses TRBV7-9 and TRBJ2-7; weak D call: TRBD1 (5 bases). Trimming removed 5 bases from V and 4 bases from J, with 18 bases in between. From germline, CDR1 is SEHNR and CDR2 FQNEAQ (reference sequence). This CDR3 contains 15 residues. Written as DNA, the CDR3 is TGTGCCAGCAGCCTAGGGGTTGGGTATTCTTACGAGCAGTACGTC. This encodes CASSLGVGYSYEQYV.

The chain joins TRBV3-1 to TRBJ2-4; no reliable D call. V was pared by 2 bases and J by 2 bases, with 7 bases between. Germline V gene lookup returns CDR1 LGHDT and CDR2 YNNKEL (reference sequence). The CDR3 spans 14 residues. CDR3 sequence reads: CASSQTETKNIQYF. CDR3 coding DNA: TGTGCCAGCAGCCAAACGGAGACCAAAAACATTCAGTACTTC.

Written as DNA, the CDR3 is TGTGCCAGCAGAACGGACCGGGGCACAGATACGCAGTATTTT. It codes for CASRTDRGTDTQYF. The rearrangement uses TRBV6-5 and TRBJ2-3, with D unclear. Germline assignment: CDR1 MNHEY and CDR2 SVGAGI. Trimming took off 6 bases at V and 1 base at J, with 11 bases between the two ends. The CDR3 contains 14 residues.

At least ten counts were recorded for this clonotype. V gene TRBV20-1 combines with J gene TRBJ2-1; weak D call: TRBD2 (5 bases). Trimming pared 0 bases from V and 7 bases from J, leaving 16 bases between. In germline, CDR1 is DFQATT, CDR2 SNEGSKA (reference sequence). This CDR3 contains 15 residues. CDR3 DNA: TGCAGTGCTAGAGATGAACGAGGGCTGGGGAATGAGCAGTTCTTC. Amino acids: CSARDERGLGNEQFF.

The gene calls are TRBV6-6 and TRBJ2-5; 8 bases are a match to TRBD2. J was trimmed by 1 base and V by 6 bases; bases with no gene match: 10. Germline-derived CDR1 and CDR2 are MNHNY and SVGAGI (reference sequence). The CDR3 runs to 16 residues. CDR3 sequence: CASSLNPRGGQETQYF. CDR3 in DNA: TGTGCCAGCAGCCTAAATCCCCGGGGGGGCCAAGAGACCCAGTACTTC.